This TCR beta chain was captured in a study of post-analysis software for immune sequencing data. Study-wide findings and caveats: Normalized Chao1 diversity was significantly reduced in patients versus controls. Among a few TRBV segments more frequent in patients than controls were TRBV5-6, TRBV5-1 and TRBV20-1.

Note on this clonotype: Its antigen is not identified.

V was trimmed by 1 base and J by 4 bases, leaving 25 bases between them. In germline, CDR1 is LGHNT, CDR2 FRNRAP. The CDR3 has 19 residues. The authors incorporated unique molecular identifiers into the TCR beta cDNA libraries. cDNA molecules numbering roughly 0.5 million came from roughly 1 to 10 million T cells. TCRdb reprocessed the PCR reads via MiXCR and lists one record per CDR3 protein. This table holds roughly 670,000 distinct CDR3 sequences, around 64% found once. The source material was blood. The receptor was derived from a girl aged 2 to 10 with multiple sclerosis. The chain recombines TRBV12-5 with TRBJ1-2; TRBD1 is a possible D gene (5 bases). The CDR3 is CASGLEGLRDDQGRYGYTF. The DNA for the CDR3 is TGTGCTAGTGGTTTGGAAGGCCTCCGGGACGACCAGGGTCGCTATGGCTACACCTTC.